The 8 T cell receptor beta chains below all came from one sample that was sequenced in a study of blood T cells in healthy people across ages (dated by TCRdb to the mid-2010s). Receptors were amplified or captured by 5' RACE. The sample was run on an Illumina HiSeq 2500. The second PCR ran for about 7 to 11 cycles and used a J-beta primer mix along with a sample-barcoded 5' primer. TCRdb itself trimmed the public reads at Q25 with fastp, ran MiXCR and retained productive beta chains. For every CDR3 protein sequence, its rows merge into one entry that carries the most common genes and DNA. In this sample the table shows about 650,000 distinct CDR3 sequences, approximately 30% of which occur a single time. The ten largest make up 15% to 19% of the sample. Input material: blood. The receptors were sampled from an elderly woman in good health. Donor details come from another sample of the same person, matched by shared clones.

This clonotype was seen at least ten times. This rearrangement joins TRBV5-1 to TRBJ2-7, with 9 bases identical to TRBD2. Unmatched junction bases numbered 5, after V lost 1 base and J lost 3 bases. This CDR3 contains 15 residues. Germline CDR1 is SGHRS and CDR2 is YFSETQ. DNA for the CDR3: TGCGCCAGCAGCTTGATGCGGGGGGGCCTCTACGAGCAGTACTTC. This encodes CASSLMRGGLYEQYF.

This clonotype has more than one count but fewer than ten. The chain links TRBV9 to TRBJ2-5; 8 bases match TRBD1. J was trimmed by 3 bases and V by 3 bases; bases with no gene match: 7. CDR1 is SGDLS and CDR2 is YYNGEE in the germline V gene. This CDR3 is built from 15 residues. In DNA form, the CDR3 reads TGTGCCAGCAGCGCGACCGCAGGGGGCAAAGAGACCCAGTACTTC. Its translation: CASSATAGGKETQYF.

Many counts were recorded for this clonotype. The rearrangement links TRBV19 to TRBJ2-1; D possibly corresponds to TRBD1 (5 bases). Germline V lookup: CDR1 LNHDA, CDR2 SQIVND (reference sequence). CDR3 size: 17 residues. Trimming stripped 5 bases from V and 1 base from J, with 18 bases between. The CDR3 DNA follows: TGTGCCAGTAGTGCAAGACAGTCTGGAACTTCCTACAATGAGCAGTTCTTC. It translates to CASSARQSGTSYNEQFF.

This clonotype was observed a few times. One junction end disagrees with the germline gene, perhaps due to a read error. CDR3 sequence: CASSLDAGTGGYSNQPQHF. The DNA of the CDR3 is TGTGCTAGCAGCTTAGACGCCGGGACAGGGGGTTATAGCAATCAGCCCCAGCATTTT. The chain links TRBV7-7 to TRBJ1-5, with 11 positions matching TRBD1. The CDR3 runs 19 residues. Germline assignment: CDR1 SSHAT and CDR2 FNYEAQ (reference sequence).

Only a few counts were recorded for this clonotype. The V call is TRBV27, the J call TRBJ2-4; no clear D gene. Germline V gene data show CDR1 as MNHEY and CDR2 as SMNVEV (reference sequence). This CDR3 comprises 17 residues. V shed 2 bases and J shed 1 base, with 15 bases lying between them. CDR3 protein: CASSLLKEAGAKNIQYF. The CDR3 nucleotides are TGTGCCAGCAGTTTACTTAAGGAAGCCGGCGCCAAAAACATTCAGTACTTC.

DNA of the CDR3: TGTGCCAGCAGCCTGGGGACTGCATACACCGGGGAGCTGTTTTTT. Its protein product is CASSLGTAYTGELFF. The rearrangement uses TRBV7-3 and TRBJ2-2; a weak D match, TRBD2 (6 bases). The CDR3 sequence is 15 residues long. Per the germline V gene, CDR1 is SGHTA and CDR2 is FQGTGA. The V end lost 5 bases, the J end lost 3 bases, and 13 bases lay between the germline ends.

The CDR3 here is CSALRANGARADTQYF. For the CDR3, the DNA is TGCAGTGCTTTAAGGGCTAACGGGGCTAGAGCAGATACGCAGTATTTT. This chain uses TRBV20-1 with TRBJ2-3; D may be TRBD1 or TRBD2 (5 bases each). V dropped 5 bases and J dropped 4 bases, with 22 bases sitting between them. CDR1 and CDR2 (germline): DFQATT, SNEGSKA (reference sequence). The CDR3 length is 16 residues.

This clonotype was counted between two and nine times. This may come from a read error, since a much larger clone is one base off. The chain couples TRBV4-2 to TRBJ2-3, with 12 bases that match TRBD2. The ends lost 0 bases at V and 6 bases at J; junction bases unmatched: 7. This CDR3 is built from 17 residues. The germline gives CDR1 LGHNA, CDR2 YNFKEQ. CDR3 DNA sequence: TGTGCCAGCAGCCAAGAAGGGGCTAGCGGGGGGGCGGATACGCAGTATTTT. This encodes CASSQEGASGGADTQYF.